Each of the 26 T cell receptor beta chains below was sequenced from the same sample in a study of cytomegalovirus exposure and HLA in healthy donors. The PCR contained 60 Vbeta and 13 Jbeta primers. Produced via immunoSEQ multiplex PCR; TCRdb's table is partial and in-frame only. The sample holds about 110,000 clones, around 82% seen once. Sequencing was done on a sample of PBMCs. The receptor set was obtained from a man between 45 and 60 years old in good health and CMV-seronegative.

The CDR3 bases are TGTGCCAGCAGCATAGGACAGGGGATCGATTCACCCCTCCACTTT. It translates to CASSIGQGIDSPLHF. The gene calls are TRBV7-3 and TRBJ1-6; 9 nucleotides align to TRBD1. The germline gives CDR1 SGHTA, CDR2 FQGTGA. The ends lost 5 bases at V and 8 bases at J; junction bases unmatched: 7. The CDR3 has 15 residues.

The CDR3: CASSPPITGGLDGYTF. CDR3 in DNA: TGTGCCAGCTCACCACCGATTACAGGGGGTCTGGATGGCTACACCTTC. The chain employs TRBV18 and TRBJ1-2, with 8 bases fitting TRBD1. Losses at the gene ends were 0 bases for V and 6 bases for J; bases not matched to a gene: 9. Germline CDR1 and CDR2: KGHSH and LQKENI. CDR3 size: 16 residues.

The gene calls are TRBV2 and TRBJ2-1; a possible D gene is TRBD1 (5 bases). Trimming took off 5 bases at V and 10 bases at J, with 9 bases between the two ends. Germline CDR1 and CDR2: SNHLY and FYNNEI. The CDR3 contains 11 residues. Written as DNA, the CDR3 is TGTGCCAGCAGTCCTAACAGGGAGCAGTTCTTC. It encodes CASSPNREQFF.

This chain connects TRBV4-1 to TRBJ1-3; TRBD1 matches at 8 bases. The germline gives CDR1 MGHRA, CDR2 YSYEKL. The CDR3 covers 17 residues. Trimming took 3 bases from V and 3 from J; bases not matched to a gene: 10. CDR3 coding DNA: TGCGCCAGCAGCCATCCCTCCCAGGGGGCGGGTGGAAACACCATATATTTT. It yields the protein CASSHPSQGAGGNTIYF.

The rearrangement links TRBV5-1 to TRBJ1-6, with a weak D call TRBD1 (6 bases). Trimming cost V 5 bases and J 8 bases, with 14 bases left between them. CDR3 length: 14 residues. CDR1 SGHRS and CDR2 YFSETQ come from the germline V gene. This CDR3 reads CASREASGDSPLHF. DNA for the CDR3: TGCGCCAGCAGAGAGGCGTCAGGGGATTCACCCCTCCACTTT.

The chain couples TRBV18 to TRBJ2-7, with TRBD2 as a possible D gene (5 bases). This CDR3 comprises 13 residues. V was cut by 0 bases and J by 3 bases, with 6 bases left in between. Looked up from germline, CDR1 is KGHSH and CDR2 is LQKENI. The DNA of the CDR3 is TGTGCCAGCTCACCACCGAGCGGCTACGAGCAGTACGTC. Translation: CASSPPSGYEQYV.

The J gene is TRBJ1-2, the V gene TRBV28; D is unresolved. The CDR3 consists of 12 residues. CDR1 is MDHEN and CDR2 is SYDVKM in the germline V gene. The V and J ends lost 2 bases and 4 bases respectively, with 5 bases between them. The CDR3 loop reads CASSLLSYGYTF. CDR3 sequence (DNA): TGTGCCAGCAGTTTACTATCCTATGGCTACACCTTC.

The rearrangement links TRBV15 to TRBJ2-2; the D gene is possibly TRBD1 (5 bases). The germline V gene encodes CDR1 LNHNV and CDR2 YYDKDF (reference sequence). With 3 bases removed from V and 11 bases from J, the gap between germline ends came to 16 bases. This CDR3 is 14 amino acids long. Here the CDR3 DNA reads TGTGCCACCAGCAGCCGACAGTCGCAGGGTGAGCTGTTTTTT. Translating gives CATSSRQSQGELFF.

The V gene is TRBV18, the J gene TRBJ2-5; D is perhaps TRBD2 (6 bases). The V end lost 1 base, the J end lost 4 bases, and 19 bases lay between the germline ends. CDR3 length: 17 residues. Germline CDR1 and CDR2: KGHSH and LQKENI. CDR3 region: CASSPRTTRTYGETQYF. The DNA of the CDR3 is TGTGCCAGCTCACCACGGACTACAAGGACGTACGGAGAGACCCAGTACTTC.

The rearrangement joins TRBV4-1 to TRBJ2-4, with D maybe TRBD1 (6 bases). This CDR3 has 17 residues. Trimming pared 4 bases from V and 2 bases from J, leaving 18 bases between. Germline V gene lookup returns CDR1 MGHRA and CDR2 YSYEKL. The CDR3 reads CASSLVLSGGPKNIQYF. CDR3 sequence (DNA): TGCGCCAGCAGCCTTGTGTTATCTGGGGGCCCCAAAAACATTCAGTACTTC.

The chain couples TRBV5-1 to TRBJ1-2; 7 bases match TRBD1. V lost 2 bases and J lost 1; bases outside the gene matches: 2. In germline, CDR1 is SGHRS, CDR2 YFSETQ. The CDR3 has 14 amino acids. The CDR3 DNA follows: TGCGCCAGCAGCTTCGGACAGGATAACTATGGCTACACCTTC. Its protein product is CASSFGQDNYGYTF.

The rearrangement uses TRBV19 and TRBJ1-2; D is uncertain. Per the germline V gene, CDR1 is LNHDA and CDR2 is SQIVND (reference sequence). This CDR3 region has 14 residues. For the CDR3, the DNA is TGTGGCTCGCTCGGGATTAGTGACTCGTATGGCTACACCTTC. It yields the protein CGSLGISDSYGYTF.

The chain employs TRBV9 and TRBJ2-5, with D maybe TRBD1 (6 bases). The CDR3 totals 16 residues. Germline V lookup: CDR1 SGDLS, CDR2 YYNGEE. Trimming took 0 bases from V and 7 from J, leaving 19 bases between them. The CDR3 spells CASSVGGTRFSMTQYF. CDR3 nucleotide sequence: TGTGCCAGCAGCGTAGGAGGGACAAGGTTTTCCATGACCCAGTACTTC.

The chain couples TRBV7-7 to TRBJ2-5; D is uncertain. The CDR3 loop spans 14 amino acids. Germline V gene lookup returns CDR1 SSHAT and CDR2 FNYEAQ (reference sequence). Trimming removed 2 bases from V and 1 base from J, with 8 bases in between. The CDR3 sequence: CASSLNPGQETQYF. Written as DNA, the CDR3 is TGTGCCAGCAGCTTAAACCCGGGCCAAGAGACCCAGTACTTC.

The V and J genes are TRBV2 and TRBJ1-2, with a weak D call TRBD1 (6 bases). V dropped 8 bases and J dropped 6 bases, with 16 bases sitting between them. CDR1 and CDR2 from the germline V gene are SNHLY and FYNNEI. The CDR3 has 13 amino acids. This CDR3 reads CASLLTGLDGYTF. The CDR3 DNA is TGTGCCAGCCTCCTCACAGGGTTGGATGGCTACACCTTC.

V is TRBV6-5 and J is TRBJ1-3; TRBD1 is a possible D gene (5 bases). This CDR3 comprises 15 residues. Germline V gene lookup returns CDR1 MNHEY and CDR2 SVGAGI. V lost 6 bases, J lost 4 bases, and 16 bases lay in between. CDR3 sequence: CASRTQSGGGNTIYF. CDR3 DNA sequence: TGTGCCAGCAGGACCCAATCGGGGGGAGGAAACACCATATATTTT.

This chain's CDR3 is CASSQQGADTEAFF. DNA for the CDR3: TGTGCCAGCAGCCAACAGGGGGCGGACACTGAAGCTTTCTTT. This sequence joins TRBV7-3 and TRBJ1-1; 9 bases are a match to TRBD1. With 5 bases clipped from V and 3 bases from J, the junction kept 4 bases outside the gene matches. Germline CDR1 is SGHTA and CDR2 is FQGTGA. The CDR3 totals 14 residues.

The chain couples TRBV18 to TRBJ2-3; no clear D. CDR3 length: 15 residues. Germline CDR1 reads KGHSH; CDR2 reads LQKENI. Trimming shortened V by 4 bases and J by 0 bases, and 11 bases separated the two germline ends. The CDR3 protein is CASSRRSRSTDTQYF. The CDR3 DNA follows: TGTGCCAGCTCACGCCGGAGTAGAAGCACAGATACGCAGTATTTT.

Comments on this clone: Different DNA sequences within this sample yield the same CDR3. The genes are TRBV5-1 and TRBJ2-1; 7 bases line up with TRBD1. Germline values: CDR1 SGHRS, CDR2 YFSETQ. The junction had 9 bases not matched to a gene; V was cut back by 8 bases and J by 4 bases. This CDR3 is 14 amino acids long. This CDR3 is CASYSQGRYNEQFF. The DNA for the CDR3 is TGCGCCAGTTACTCACAGGGGCGATACAATGAGCAGTTCTTC.

Written as DNA, the CDR3 is TGTGCCAGCAGTCCATCTCTGGCAGGCTACGAGCAGTACGTC. Residues: CASSPSLAGYEQYV. The chain combines TRBV6-5 with TRBJ2-7; D ambiguous. The V and J ends lost 5 bases and 3 bases respectively, with 14 bases between them. Germline assignment: CDR1 MNHEY and CDR2 SVGAGI. There are 14 residues in the CDR3.

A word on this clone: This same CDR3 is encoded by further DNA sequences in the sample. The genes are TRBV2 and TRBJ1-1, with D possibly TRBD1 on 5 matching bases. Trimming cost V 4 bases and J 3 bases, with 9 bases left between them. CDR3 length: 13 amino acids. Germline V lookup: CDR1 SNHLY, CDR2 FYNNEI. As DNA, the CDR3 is TGTGCCAGCAGTGTCGACAGCTACACTGAAGCTTTCTTT. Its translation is CASSVDSYTEAFF.

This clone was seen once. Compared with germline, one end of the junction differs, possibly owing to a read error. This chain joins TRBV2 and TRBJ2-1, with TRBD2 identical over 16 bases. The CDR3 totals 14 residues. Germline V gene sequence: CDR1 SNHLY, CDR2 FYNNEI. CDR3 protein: CASRPGTSGGAVVF. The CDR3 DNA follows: TGTGCCAGCAGGCCCGGGACTAGCGGGGGGGCCGTGGTCTTC.

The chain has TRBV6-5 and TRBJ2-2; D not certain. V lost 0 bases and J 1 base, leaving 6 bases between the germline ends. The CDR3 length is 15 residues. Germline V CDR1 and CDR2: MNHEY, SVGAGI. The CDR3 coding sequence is TGTGCCAGCAGTTACTCGAACAAGAACACCGGGGAGCTGTTTTTT. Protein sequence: CASSYSNKNTGELFF.

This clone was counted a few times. As DNA, the CDR3 is TGTGCCAGCAGCTTAGCCTTCGGGTATACTGAAGCTTTCTTT. Translation gives CASSLAFGYTEAFF. V gene TRBV7-8 combines with J gene TRBJ1-1; D not certain. V was trimmed by 0 bases and J by 5 bases, leaving 10 bases between them. CDR1 SGHVS and CDR2 FQNEAQ come from the germline V gene. This CDR3 is built from 14 residues.

CDR3 nucleotides: TGTGCCAGCAGCTTAACATGGGGCAGGGTTAATTCACCCCTCCACTTT. As protein: CASSLTWGRVNSPLHF. The V gene is TRBV7-8, the J gene TRBJ1-6; D may be TRBD1 (5 bases). The V end was cut by 2 bases, the J end by 6 bases, with 14 bases between. There are 16 residues in the CDR3. CDR1 and CDR2 (germline): SGHVS, FQNEAQ.

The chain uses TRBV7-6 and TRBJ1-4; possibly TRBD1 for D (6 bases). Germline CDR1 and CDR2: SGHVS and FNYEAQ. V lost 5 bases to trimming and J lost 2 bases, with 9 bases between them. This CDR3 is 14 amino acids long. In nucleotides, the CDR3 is TGTGCCAGCAGCGTGACAGGCACTAATGAAAAACTGTTTTTT. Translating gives CASSVTGTNEKLFF.